Presented here are 9 T cell receptor beta chains from one specimen sequenced in a study of Graves' ophthalmopathy and Graves' hyperthyroidism. Amplified material comprised TCR beta CDR3 regions derived from RNA transcripts. HTBI-primed first-round RT-PCR preceded second-round multiplex PCR. TCRdb analysed the multiplex PCR reads with MiXCR anew, one entry per CDR3 protein. Of roughly 420,000 distinct CDR3 sequences in the sample, 20% to 25% are singletons; the top ten hold roughly 3%. Sequenced: peripheral blood. These receptors were collected from a woman under 30 with stable Graves' hyperthyroidism.

This clonotype has a count of ten or more. The chain employs TRBV5-1 and TRBJ1-1; 7 bases align to TRBD1. Trimming took 1 base from V and 4 from J; bases not matched to a gene: 4. The V gene's germline CDR1 is SGHRS and CDR2 YFSETQ. The CDR3 is 14 residues long. CDR3 loop: CASSLRQGSTEAFF. The CDR3 coding sequence is TGCGCCAGCAGCTTGAGACAGGGTAGCACTGAAGCTTTCTTT.

This clonotype has at least ten counts. The chain employs TRBV6-1 and TRBJ2-7, with no clear D. Per the germline V gene, CDR1 is MNHNS and CDR2 is SASEGT. The CDR3 runs 14 residues. V was pared by 6 bases and J by 3 bases, with 15 bases between. The CDR3: CASRTGYGHYEQYF. DNA of the CDR3: TGTGCCAGCAGAACGGGCTACGGGCACTACGAGCAGTACTTC.

This clonotype occurred many times. The rearrangement links TRBV10-2 to TRBJ2-4; weak D call: TRBD1 (5 bases). The CDR3 length is 10 residues. CDR1 is WSHSY, CDR2 SAAADI, per germline. V shed 10 bases and J shed 6 bases, with 7 bases lying between them. CDR3 sequence: CATQGNIQYF. The DNA of the CDR3 is TGCGCCACCCAGGGAAACATTCAGTACTTC.

This clonotype showed up many times. This chain joins TRBV12-3 or TRBV12-4 and TRBJ1-3; possible D gene TRBD1, 6 bases. V lost 5 bases and J lost 9, with 14 bases in between. CDR3 length: 13 amino acids. In DNA, the CDR3 is TGTGCCAGCAGTAAAGGACAGACTGGCACCATATATTTT. Amino acids: CASSKGQTGTIYF.

This sequence joins TRBV3-1 and TRBJ1-2; D not resolved. Trimming stripped 2 bases from V and 6 bases from J, with 25 bases between. The CDR3 covers 18 residues. CDR1 is LGHDT and CDR2 is YNNKEL in the germline V gene (reference sequence). The CDR3 sequence is CASSQREQASLLGHGYTF. In nucleotides, the CDR3 is TGTGCCAGCAGCCAAAGGGAACAAGCGTCCCTCTTGGGCCATGGCTACACCTTC.

This clonotype has a handful of counts. The rearrangement joins TRBV4-1 to TRBJ1-2, with a weak D call TRBD1 (5 bases). CDR1 MGHRA and CDR2 YSYEKL come from the germline V gene. V was cut by 1 base and J by 4 bases, with 16 bases left in between. CDR3 length: 16 residues. The CDR3 here is CASSQAGGGGFYGYTF. In DNA form, the CDR3 reads TGCGCCAGCAGCCAAGCGGGCGGGGGAGGGTTCTATGGCTACACCTTC.

There are many counts of this clonotype. The V and J genes are TRBV4-3 and TRBJ1-2; D is perhaps TRBD1 (6 bases). The germline V gene has CDR1 LGHNA and CDR2 YSLEER. The CDR3 covers 14 residues. Deletions cut 0 bases from V and 7 bases from J, with 12 bases between. The CDR3 protein is CASSQEGASSGYTF. The CDR3 DNA is TGCGCCAGCAGCCAAGAGGGGGCATCGAGTGGCTACACCTTC.

This clonotype was seen ten or more times. The chain carries TRBV19 and TRBJ1-1; no definite D call. The CDR3 contains 16 residues. The V end lost 5 bases, the J end lost 0 bases, and 16 bases lay between the germline ends. Germline V lookup: CDR1 LNHDA, CDR2 SQIVND (reference sequence). CDR3 coding DNA: TGTGCCAGTAGTTGGTCCCTCCGAGGCATGAACACTGAAGCTTTCTTT. It is translated as CASSWSLRGMNTEAFF.

This clonotype was counted at least ten times. The chain couples TRBV12-3 or TRBV12-4 to TRBJ2-7; D is unresolved. V lost 2 bases and J lost 4, with 6 bases in between. CDR3 length equals 12 residues. The CDR3 DNA follows: TGTGCCAGCAGTTTAAACAGATACGAGCAGTACTTC. This encodes CASSLNRYEQYF.